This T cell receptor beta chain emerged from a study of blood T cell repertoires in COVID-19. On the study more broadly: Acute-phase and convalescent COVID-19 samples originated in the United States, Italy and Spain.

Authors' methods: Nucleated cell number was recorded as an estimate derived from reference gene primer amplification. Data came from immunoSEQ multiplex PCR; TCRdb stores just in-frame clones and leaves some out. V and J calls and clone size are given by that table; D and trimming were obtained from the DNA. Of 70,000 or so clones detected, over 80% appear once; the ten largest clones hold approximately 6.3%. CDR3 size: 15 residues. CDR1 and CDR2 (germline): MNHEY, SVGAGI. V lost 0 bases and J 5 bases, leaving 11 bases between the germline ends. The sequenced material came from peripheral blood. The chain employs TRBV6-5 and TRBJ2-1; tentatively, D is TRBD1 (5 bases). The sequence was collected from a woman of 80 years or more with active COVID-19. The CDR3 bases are TGTGCCAGCAGTTACTCGTGGGGCTCAAACAATGAGCAGTTCTTC. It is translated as CASSYSWGSNNEQFF.